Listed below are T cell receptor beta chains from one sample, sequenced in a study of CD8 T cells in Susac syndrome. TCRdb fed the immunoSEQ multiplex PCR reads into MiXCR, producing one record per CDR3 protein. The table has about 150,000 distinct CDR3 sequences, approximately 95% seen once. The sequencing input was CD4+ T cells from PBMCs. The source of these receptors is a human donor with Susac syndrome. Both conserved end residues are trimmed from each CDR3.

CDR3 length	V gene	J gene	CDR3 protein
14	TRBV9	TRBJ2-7	ASSVGGGGARAEQY
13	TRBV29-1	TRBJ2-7	SVEVSQGVTYEQY
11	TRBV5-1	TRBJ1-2	ASSGQGSDGYT
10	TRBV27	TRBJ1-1	ARFYSNTEAF
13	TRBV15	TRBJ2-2	ATSREKRVVGELF
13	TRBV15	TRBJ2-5	ATSRDPGFQGTQY
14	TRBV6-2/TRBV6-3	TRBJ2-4	ASSPTGGRAKNIQY
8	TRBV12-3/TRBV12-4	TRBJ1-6	ASSPSPLH
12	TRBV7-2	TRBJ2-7	ASSGRTGSYEQY
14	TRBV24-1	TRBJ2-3	ATSDPRTGRADTQY
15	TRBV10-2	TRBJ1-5	ASSESLGFGSNQPQH
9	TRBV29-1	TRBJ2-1	STRDGRGQF
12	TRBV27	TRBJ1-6	ASSPPKGNSPLH
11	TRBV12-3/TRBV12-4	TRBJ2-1	ASSLNGYNEQF
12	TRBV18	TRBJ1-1	ASSSGTGGTEAF
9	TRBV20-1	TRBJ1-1	SARGVAEAF
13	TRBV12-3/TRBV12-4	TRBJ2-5	ASSLTGLTGETQY
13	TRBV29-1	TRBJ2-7	SVVSAGTRFYEQY
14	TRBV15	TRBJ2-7	ATSRDDPAGTYEQY
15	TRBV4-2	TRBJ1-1	ASSPTLAGGLGTEAF
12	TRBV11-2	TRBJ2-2	ASSLGDGTGELF
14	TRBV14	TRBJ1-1	ASSQPGQGVVTEAF
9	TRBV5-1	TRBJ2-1	ASSLQQEQF
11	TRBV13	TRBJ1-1	ASSSSRDREAF
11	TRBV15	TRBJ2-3	ATSSYGLSTQY
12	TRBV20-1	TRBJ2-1	SAASSRYGGGQF
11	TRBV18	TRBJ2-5	ASSEQGTKTQY
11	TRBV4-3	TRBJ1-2	ASSRAGNYGYT
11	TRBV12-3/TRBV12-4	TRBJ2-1	ASSLVAYNEQF
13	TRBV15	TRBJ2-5	ATSRASGEQETQY
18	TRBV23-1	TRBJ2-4	ASSQSEGFQGWSAKNIQY
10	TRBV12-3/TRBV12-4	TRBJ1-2	ASSFSGLGYT
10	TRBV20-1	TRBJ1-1	SARKRNTEAF
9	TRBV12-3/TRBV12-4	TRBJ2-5	ASSAGGTQY
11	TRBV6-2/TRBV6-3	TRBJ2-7	ASSHGTSYEQY
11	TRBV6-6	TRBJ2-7	ASSYGEDYEQY
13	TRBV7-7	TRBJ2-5	ASSQLGGQQETQY
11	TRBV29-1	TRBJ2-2	SPRRGFTGELF
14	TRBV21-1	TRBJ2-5	ASSPWTTVWQETQY
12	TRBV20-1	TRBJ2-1	STPTSGSNNEQF
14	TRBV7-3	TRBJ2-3	ASSLTRDSSTDTQY
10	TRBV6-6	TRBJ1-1	ASSDRGTEAF
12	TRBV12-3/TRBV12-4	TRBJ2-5	ASSNPGLAGVIY
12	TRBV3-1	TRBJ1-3	ASSQGDRGNTIY
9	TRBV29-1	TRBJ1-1	SVATAGGAF
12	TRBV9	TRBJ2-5	ASSPRGGPVTQY
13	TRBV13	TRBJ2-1	ASSPNQYQYNEQF
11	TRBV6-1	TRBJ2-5	ATTAGYQETQY
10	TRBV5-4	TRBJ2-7	ASSDGPYEQY
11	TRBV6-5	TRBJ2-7	ASRNTGSREQY